This TCR beta chain originates from a study of blood T cell repertoires in COVID-19. Study information: Samples came from the United States, Italy and Spain, spanning acute and convalescent COVID-19. T cells, B-cell-depleted T cells, or PBMCs supplied cDNA or gDNA.

Source study methods: Reference gene primer amplification in the assay estimated nucleated cell counts. Assay used: immunoSEQ multiplex PCR; TCRdb lists only in-frame clones, some missing. V and J calls and clone size follow that table, whereas D and trimming were derived from the DNA. The table has roughly 160,000 clones, more than 85% seen once. The CDR3 consists of 10 residues. CDR1 and CDR2 from the germline V gene are SNHLY and FYNNEI. V was cut by 10 bases and J by 6 bases, with 9 bases left in between. The origin of this receptor is a man aged 45-65 years with acute or convalescent COVID-19. V is TRBV2 and J is TRBJ1-2, with D possibly TRBD1 on 5 matching bases. The sample was peripheral blood. DNA of the CDR3: TGTGCCATAGGACAAGATGGCTACACCTTC. Translated, it gives CAIGQDGYTF.